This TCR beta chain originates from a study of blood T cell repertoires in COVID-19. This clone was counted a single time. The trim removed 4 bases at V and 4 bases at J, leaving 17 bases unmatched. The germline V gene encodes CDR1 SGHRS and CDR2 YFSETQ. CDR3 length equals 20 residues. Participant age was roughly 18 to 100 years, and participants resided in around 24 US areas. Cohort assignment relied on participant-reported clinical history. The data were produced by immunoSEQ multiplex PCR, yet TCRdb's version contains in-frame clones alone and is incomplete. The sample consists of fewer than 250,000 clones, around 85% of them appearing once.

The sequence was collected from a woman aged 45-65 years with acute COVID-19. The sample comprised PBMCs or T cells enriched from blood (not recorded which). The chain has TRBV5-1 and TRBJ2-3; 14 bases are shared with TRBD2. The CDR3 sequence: CASSLRPRLAGGQGADTQYF. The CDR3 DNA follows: TGCGCCAGCAGCCTCCGCCCTAGACTAGCGGGGGGGCAGGGCGCAGATACGCAGTATTTT.